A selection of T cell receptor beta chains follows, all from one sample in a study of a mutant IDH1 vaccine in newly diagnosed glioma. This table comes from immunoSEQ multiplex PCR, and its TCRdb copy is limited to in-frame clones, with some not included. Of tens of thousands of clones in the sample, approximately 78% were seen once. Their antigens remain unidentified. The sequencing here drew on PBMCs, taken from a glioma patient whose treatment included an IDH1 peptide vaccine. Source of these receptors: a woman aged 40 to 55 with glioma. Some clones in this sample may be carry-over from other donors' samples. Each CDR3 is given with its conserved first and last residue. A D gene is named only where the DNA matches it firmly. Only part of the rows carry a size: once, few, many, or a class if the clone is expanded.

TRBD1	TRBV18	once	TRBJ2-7	TGTGCCAGCTCAACAGGGGCCTACGAGCAGTACTTC	CASSTGAYEQYF
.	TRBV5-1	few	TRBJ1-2	TGCGCCAGCAGCTTCCGTGGGGACTATGGCTACACCTTC	CASSFRGDYGYTF
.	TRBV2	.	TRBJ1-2	TGTGCCAGCAGGGAAGGGCGGGGAAAGGGCTATGGCTACACCTTC	CASREGRGKGYGYTF
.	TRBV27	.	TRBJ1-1	TGTGCCAGCAGTTTCGGGCTCGAAGCTTTCTTT	CASSFGLEAFF
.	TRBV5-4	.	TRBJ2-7	TGTGCCAGCAGCACGGGGGTATATCCCTACGAGCAGTACTTC	CASSTGVYPYEQYF
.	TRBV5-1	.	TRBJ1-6	TGCGCCAGCAGCTTGGACAGGGCGCCAGAGGGGGGTTCACCCCTCCACTTT	CASSLDRAPEGGSPLHF
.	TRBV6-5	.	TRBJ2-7	TGTGCCAGCAGTATGACCGGAGGGGGCGGGTACGAGCAGTACTTC	CASSMTGGGGYEQYF
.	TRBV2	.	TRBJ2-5	TGTGCCAGCCGATACTCCCCCGCAGGGGAGACCCAGTACTTC	CASRYSPAGETQYF
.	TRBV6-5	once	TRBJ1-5	TGTGCCAGCCGGGGTCTCCTTAGCAATCAGCCCCAGCATTTT	CASRGLLSNQPQHF
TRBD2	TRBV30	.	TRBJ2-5	TGTGCCTGGACCCCCGGGCTAGCGGGGAAAGAGACCCAGTACTTC	CAWTPGLAGKETQYF
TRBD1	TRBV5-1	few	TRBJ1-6	TGCGCCAGCAGCTCCGGGACAGGGGGCAATTCACCCCTCCACTTT	CASSSGTGGNSPLHF
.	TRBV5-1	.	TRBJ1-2	TGCGCCAGCAGCCGGATAAGGGGCGATGGCTACACCTTC	CASSRIRGDGYTF
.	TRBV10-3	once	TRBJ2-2	TGTGCCATCAGTGCCCCAAAGGGCACCGGGGAGCTGTTTTTT	CAISAPKGTGELFF
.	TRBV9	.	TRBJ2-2	TGTGCCAGCAGTGGACAGATCGCGAACACCGGGGAGCTGTTTTTT	CASSGQIANTGELFF
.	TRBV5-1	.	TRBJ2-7	TGCGCCAGCGCCTCATCGTGGTCCTACGAGCAGTACTTC	CASASSWSYEQYF
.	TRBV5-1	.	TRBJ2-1	TGCGCCAGCAGCTTGGGCCTTTTGAGCGACCTCTCCTACAATGAGCAGTTCTTC	CASSLGLLSDLSYNEQFF
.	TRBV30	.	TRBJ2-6	TGTGCCTGGAGTGGGGGACACTCTGGGGCCAACGTCCTGACTTTC	CAWSGGHSGANVLTF
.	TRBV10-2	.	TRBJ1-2	TGCGCCACCGGCCCAGGAGGCGGTGGCTACACCTTC	CATGPGGGGYTF
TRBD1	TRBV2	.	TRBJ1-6	TGTGCCAGCAGTGAAGCCCCCCAGGGGGGTAATTCACCCCTCCACTTT	CASSEAPQGGNSPLHF
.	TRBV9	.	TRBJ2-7	TGTGCCAGCAGCCCAAGCCTTTACGAGCAGTACTTC	CASSPSLYEQYF
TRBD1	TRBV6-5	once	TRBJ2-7	TGTGCCAGCAGGACAGGGGACGAGCAGTACTTC	CASRTGDEQYF
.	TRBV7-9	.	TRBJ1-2	TGTGCCAGCAGCGCCGGGGCTAACTATGGCTACACCTTC	CASSAGANYGYTF
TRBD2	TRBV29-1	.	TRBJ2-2	TGCAGCACAACGGGGCGGGGGGGCGGAGAGCTGTTTTTT	CSTTGRGGGELFF
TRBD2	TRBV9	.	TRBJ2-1	TGTGCCAGCAGCGTAGCGAGCGGGGGGGCCGGAGAGCAGTTCTTC	CASSVASGGAGEQFF
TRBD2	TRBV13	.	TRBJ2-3	TGTGCCAGCAGCGACGGGACTAGCGGGGGGGCTCTAGATACGCAGTATTTT	CASSDGTSGGALDTQYF
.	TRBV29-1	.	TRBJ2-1	TGCAGCGTTGAAGATGGGGGCTACAATGAGCAGTTCTTC	CSVEDGGYNEQFF